Here is one T cell receptor (beta chain) with its context. This clonotype appeared many times. There is no known antigen for this receptor. One base away there is no much larger clone; base qualities are not given. The reads were generated on an Illumina HiSeq 2500. Quantitative 5'-RACE with molecular barcodes was used to prepare TCR beta libraries. The original methods were these. A new computational method based on a probabilistic model of VDJ rearrangement was used to identify disease-linked TCR variants. TCRdb's own reprocessing of the public reads used fastp at Q25 and MiXCR and kept productive beta chains. Entries are consolidated by CDR3 protein sequence, retaining the most common genes and DNA. None of the V and J calls come from the authors' own analysis; TCRdb made them. The table for this sample lists roughly 250,000 distinct CDR3 sequences; 10% of them were counted only once. The ten most abundant clones make up less than 3% of the sample.

The sample comes from a study of CD8 T cells in ankylosing spondylitis (dated by TCRdb to between 2016 and 2019). Regarding the complete study: T cell receptor beta repertoires were profiled in healthy donors and ankylosing spondylitis patients so that disease-linked TCR variants could be found. In total, the full study cohort was made up of 110 or so healthy donors and about two dozen ankylosing spondylitis patients. Peripheral blood was sampled, and synovial fluid was also collected from ankylosing spondylitis patients.

Here is what the overall study found, with its caveats: A TCR beta motif made up of several highly homologous amino acid variants appeared to be characteristic of blood from ankylosing spondylitis patients. Some TCR beta motif variants had previously been reported in synovial fluid and blood of reactive arthritis patients, which suggested common disease-initiation mechanisms. In peripheral blood, the disease-linked clones were found at relatively low frequencies and had a CD8+ phenotype. The disease-linked clones were reported as significantly enriched in matched synovial fluid samples from ankylosing spondylitis patients.

The CDR1 and CDR2 encoded by the germline V gene are MNHEY and SVGAGI. There are 18 amino acids in the CDR3, from cysteine to phenylalanine inclusive. Only the CDR3 DNA stays, 54 bases, in frame from base 1. V drops 0 bases and J drops 2 bases, leaving 17 bases in between. This clonotype originated in a male donor with ankylosing spondylitis or in good health (not recorded which). Material: blood, either unsorted or a sorted T cell fraction (not recorded which). The chain joins TRBV6-5 to TRBJ2-1; no D segment can be confidently identified. The nucleotide sequence is TGTGCCAGCAGTTACTCGATTGTTGGCGGCATCGCCTACAATGAGCAGTTCTTC. It specifies CASSYSIVGGIAYNEQFF.